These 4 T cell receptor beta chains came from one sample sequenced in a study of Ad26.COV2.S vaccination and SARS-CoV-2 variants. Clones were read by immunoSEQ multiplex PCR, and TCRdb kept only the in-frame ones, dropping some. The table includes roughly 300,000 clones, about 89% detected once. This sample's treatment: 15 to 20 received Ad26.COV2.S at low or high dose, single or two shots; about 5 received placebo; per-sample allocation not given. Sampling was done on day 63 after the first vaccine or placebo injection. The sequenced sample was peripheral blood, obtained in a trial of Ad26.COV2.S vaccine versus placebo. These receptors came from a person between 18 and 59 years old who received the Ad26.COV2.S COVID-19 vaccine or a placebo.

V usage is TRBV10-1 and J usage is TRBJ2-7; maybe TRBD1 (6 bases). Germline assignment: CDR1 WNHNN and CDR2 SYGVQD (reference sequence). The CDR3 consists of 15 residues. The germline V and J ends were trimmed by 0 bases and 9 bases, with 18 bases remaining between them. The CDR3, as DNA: TGCGCCAGCAGTGAGTCCGGGACACCCGATCCCGGGCAGTACTTC. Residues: CASSESGTPDPGQYF.

Here the CDR3 DNA reads TGTGCCAGCAGTGAAAATCGAGTAACTTTAAGCACAGATACGCAGTATTTT. Protein: CASSENRVTLSTDTQYF. This sequence joins TRBV6-1 and TRBJ2-3; D gene ambiguous. This CDR3 comprises 17 residues. V was trimmed by 2 bases and J by 0 bases, leaving 15 bases between them. Germline values: CDR1 MNHNS, CDR2 SASEGT.

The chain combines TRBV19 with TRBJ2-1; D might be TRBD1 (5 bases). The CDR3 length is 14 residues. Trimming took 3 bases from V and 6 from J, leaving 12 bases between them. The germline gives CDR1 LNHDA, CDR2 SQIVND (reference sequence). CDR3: CASSMQAGINEQFF. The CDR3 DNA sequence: TGTGCCAGTAGTATGCAGGCAGGGATCAATGAGCAGTTCTTC.

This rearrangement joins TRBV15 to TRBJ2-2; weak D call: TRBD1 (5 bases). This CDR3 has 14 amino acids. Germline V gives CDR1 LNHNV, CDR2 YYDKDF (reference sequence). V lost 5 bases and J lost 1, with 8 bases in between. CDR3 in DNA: TGTGCCACCAGCCAAGACAGGAACACCGGGGAGCTGTTTTTT. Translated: CATSQDRNTGELFF.